The following is a T cell receptor beta chain sequence with its context. The target antigen is unknown. The sample is drawn from a study of shared clonotypes between healthy human individuals. Study-level information: Donor composition was a couple of women and a few men, aged 18 to 49. Points from the study as a whole: Having only a few donors restricted how much genetic and exposure-history diversity was captured.

The CDR3 consists of 16 residues. Unmatched junction bases numbered 7, after V lost 5 bases and J lost 1 base. Germline values: CDR1 LNHDA, CDR2 SQIVND (reference sequence). Measured with immunoSEQ multiplex PCR; TCRdb has only the in-frame clones, and not every one. The sample records 100,000 to 130,000 clones, roughly two thirds being singletons. The sequence was collected from a woman in her 30s in good health. Sequenced: memory CD8+ T cells sorted from blood. Noted subset: CD45RO+ cells pooled with CCR7-negative TemRA cells. V usage is TRBV19 and J usage is TRBJ2-3, with 9 bases that match TRBD2. CDR3 sequence reads: CASSVLSSGGTDTQYF. The DNA of the CDR3 is TGTGCCAGTAGTGTTCTTTCTAGCGGGGGCACAGATACGCAGTATTTT.